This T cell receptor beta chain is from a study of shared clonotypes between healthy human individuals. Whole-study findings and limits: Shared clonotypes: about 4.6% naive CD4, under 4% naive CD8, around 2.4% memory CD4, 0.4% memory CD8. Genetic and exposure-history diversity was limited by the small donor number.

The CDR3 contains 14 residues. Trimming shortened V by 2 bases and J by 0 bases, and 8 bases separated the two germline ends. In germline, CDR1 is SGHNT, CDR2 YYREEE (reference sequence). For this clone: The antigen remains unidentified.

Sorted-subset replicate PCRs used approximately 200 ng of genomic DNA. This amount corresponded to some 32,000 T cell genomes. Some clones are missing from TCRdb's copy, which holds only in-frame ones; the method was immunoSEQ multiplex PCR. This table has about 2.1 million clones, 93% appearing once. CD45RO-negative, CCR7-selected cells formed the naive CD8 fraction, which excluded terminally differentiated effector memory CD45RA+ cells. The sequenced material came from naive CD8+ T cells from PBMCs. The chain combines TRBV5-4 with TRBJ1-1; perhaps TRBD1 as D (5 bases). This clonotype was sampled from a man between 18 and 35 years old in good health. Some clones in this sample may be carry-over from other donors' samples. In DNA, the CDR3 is TGTGCCAGCAGCTTAAAGGGACTGAACACTGAAGCTTTCTTT. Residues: CASSLKGLNTEAFF. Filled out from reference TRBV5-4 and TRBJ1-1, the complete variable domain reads ETGVTQSPTHLIKTRGQQVTLRCSSQSGHNTVSWYQQALGQGPQFIFQYYREEENGRGNFPPRFSGLQFPNYSSELNVNALELDDSALYLCASSLKGLNTEAFFGQGTRLTVV.